Listed below are T cell receptor beta chains from one sample, sequenced in a study of T cell changes during pregnancy in multiple sclerosis. Clones were read by immunoSEQ multiplex PCR, and TCRdb kept only the in-frame ones, dropping some. The data show about 85,000 clones, approximately 91% seen once. Specimen: peripheral blood, collected in the first trimester of pregnancy. The source of these receptors is a female donor with multiple sclerosis, enrolled in a pregnancy study. The CDR3 runs from the conserved cysteine through the conserved F or W. The D gene is left open where the match is weak. Some rows mark clone size as missing; the rest say once, few, many or name a class of expanded clone.

TRBJ2-5 | - | - | TRBV7-8 | TGTGCCAGCAGCCAAGCGGCAGTTCAAGAGACCCAGTACTTC | CASSQAAVQETQYF
TRBJ1-2 | TRBD1 | - | TRBV7-9 | TGTGCCAGCAGCCGCACAGGGGGCGACTATGGCTACACCTTC | CASSRTGGDYGYTF
TRBJ1-2 | - | once | TRBV7-2 | TGTGCCAGCAGCTTACTCAGATATGGCTACACCTTC | CASSLLRYGYTF
TRBJ1-2 | TRBD1 | - | TRBV5-1 | TGCGCCAGCAGCTTGGGGCAGGGGGCAAGCTATGGCTACACCTTC | CASSLGQGASYGYTF
TRBJ2-7 | - | - | TRBV7-7 | TGTGCTAGCAGCTTAGGAGACAAGAACTACGAGCAGTACTTC | CASSLGDKNYEQYF
TRBJ1-2 | TRBD1 | - | TRBV9 | TGTGCCAGCAGCGTAGGACAGGGCTATGGCTACACCTTC | CASSVGQGYGYTF
TRBJ1-2 | TRBD1 | - | TRBV18 | TGTGCCAGCTCACCCGACAGGGAGACTCGATATGGCTACACCTTC | CASSPDRETRYGYTF
TRBJ1-1 | - | once | TRBV18 | TGTGCCAGCTCACCACGGCTGGGCCTGAACACTGAAGCTTTCTTT | CASSPRLGLNTEAFF
TRBJ2-7 | - | once | TRBV14 | TGTGCCAGCAGCCAAGTTCCGGAGTCTCCGCAGTACTTC | CASSQVPESPQYF
TRBJ1-5 | - | - | TRBV10-3 | TGTGCCATCAGTGAGATAGCCGATCAGCCCCAGCATTTT | CAISEIADQPQHF
TRBJ2-1 | TRBD1 | - | TRBV29-1 | TGCAGCGTCGTGACAGGGGTGACGGGCAATGAGCAGTTCTTC | CSVVTGVTGNEQFF
TRBJ2-3 | TRBD1 | - | TRBV2 | TGTGCCAGCAGTGTGCGGGACAGGGAGGCGCAGTATTTT | CASSVRDREAQYF
TRBJ2-5 | - | - | TRBV6-5 | TGTGCCAGCAGTTACAGACGAGGGAAAGTAGAGACCCAGTACTTC | CASSYRRGKVETQYF
TRBJ1-6 | TRBD1 | - | TRBV30 | TGTGCCTGGAGAACAACAGGGGTAAATTCACCCCTCCACTTT | CAWRTTGVNSPLHF
TRBJ2-2 | TRBD2 | once | TRBV30 | TGTGCCTGGAGTGTACGGGGGGGGCTAGCGGGATCAAACACCGGGGAGCTGTTTTTT | CAWSVRGGLAGSNTGELFF
TRBJ2-5 | TRBD2 | - | TRBV6-1 | TGTGCCAGCAGTGAAATGCCGGGGGGGGCGGAGACCCAGTACTTC | CASSEMPGGAETQYF
TRBJ1-2 | TRBD1 | - | TRBV7-9 | TGTGCCAGCAGCCCAAAGGACAGGGACTCGTCAGGCTACACCTTC | CASSPKDRDSSGYTF
TRBJ2-7 | TRBD2 | - | TRBV7-9 | TGTGCCAGCAGTAAAGGACTAGCGGGAGGAGGGGAGCAGTACTTC | CASSKGLAGGGEQYF
TRBJ2-3 | TRBD2 | - | TRBV29-1 | TGCAGCGGAGGACTAGGGGATACGCAGTATTTT | CSGGLGDTQYF
TRBJ2-1 | TRBD2 | - | TRBV5-1 | TGCGCCAGCAGCTTCGGGGGCGGGGGGATAAGAAATGAGCAGTTCTTC | CASSFGGGGIRNEQFF